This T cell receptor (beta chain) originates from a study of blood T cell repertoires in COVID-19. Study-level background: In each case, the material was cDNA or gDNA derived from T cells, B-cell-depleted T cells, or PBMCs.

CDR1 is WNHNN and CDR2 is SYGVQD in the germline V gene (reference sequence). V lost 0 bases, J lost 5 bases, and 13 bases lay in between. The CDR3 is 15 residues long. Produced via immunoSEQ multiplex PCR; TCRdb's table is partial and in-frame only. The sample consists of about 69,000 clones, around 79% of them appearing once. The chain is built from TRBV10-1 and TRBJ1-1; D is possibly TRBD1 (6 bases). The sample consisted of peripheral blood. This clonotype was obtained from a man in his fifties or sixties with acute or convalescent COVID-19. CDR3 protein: CASSESRQGLTEAFF. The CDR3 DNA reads TGCGCCAGCAGTGAGTCGAGGCAGGGGTTGACTGAAGCTTTCTTT.